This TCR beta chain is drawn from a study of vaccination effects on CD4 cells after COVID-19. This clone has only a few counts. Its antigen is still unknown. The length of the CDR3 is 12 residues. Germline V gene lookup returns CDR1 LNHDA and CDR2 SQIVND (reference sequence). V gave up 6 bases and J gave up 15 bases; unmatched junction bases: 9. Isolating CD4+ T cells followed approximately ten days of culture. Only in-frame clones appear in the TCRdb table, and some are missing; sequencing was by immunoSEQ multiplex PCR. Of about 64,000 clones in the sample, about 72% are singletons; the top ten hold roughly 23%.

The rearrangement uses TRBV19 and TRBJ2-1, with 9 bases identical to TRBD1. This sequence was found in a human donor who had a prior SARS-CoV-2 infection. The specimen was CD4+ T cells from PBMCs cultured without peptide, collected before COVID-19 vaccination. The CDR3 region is CASSRKGQGLFF. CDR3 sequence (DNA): TGTGCCAGTAGCAGGAAGGGACAGGGTCTGTTCTTC.